This paragraph reports one T cell receptor beta chain. Its target is not known. Sequencing was performed with immunoSEQ multiplex PCR; in TCRdb, only in-frame clones are kept and a portion is missing. The sample has 13,000 to 15,000 clones, approximately 84% seen once; the top ten hold over 4%. This sample is drawn from a study of T cell repertoires in ileal Crohn's disease. As for the study in general: The M6 sample came from neoterminal ileum during colonoscopy after surgery. Study outcomes and limitations: The median delay to postoperative endoscopy was 5.5 to 8.5 months.

The CDR3 length is 15 residues. V lost 0 bases, J lost 3 bases, and 11 bases lay in between. From germline, CDR1 is SGHNT and CDR2 YYREEE (reference sequence). Time point described: neoterminal ileum biopsy at postoperative endoscopy, about 6 months after surgery. Included were adult ileal or ileocolonic Crohn's patients indicated for ileocolonic resection. Source material: ileal tissue. The rearrangement joins TRBV5-4 to TRBJ2-3; tentatively, D is TRBD1 (6 bases). This TCR derives from an adult with Crohn's disease. The CDR3 DNA reads TGTGCCAGCAGCTTGGTGGGGGCCTTAACAGATACGCAGTATTTT. Encoded protein: CASSLVGALTDTQYF.